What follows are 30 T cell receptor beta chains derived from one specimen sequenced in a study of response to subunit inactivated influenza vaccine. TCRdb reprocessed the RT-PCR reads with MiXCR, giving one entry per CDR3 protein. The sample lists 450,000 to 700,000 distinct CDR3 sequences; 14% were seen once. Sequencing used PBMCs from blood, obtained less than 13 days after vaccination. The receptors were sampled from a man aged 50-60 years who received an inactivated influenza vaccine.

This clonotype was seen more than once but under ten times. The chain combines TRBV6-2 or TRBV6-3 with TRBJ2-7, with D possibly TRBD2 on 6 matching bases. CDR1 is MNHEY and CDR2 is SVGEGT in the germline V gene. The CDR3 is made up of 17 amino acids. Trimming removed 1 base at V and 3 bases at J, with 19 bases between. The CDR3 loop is CASSYFHRDFLFYEQYF. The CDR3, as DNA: TGTGCCAGCAGTTACTTCCACCGGGACTTTCTCTTCTACGAGCAGTACTTC.

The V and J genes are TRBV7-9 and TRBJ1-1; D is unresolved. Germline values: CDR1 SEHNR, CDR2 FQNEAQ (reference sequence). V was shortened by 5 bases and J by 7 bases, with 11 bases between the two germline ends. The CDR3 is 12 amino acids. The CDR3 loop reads CASSDQYSEAFF. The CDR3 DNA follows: TGTGCCAGCAGCGATCAATACAGTGAAGCTTTCTTT.

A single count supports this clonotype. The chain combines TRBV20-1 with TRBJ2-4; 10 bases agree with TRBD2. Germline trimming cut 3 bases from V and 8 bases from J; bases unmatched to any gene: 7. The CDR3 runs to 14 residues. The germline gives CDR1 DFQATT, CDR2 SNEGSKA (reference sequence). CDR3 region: CSASQASGSHIQYF. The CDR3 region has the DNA TGCAGTGCTAGTCAGGCTAGCGGGAGCCACATTCAGTACTTC.

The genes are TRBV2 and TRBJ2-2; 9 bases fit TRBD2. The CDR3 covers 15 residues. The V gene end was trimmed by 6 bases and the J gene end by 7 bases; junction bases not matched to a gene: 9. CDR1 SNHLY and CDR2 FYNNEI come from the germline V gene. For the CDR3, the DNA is TGTGCCAGCAGGCGGCTAGCGGGGTCTGACGGGGAGCTGTTTTTT. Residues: CASRRLAGSDGELFF.

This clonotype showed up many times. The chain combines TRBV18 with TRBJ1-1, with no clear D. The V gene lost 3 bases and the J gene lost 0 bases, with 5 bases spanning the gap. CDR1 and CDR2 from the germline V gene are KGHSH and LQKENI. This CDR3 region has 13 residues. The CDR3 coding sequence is TGTGCCAGCTCACCGAATATGAACACTGAAGCTTTCTTT. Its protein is CASSPNMNTEAFF.

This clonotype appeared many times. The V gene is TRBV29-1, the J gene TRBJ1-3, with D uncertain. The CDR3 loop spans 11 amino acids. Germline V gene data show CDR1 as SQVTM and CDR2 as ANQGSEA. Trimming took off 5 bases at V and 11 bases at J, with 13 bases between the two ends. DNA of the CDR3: TGCAGCGTTTACACGACCGGGGCCATATATTTT. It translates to CSVYTTGAIYF.

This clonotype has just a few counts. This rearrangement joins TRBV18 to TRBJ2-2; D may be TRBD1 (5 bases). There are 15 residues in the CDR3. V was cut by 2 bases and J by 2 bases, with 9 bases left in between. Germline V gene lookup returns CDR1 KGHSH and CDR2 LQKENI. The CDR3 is CASSPSDINTGELFF. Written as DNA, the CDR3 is TGTGCCAGCTCACCATCGGACATAAACACCGGGGAGCTGTTTTTT.

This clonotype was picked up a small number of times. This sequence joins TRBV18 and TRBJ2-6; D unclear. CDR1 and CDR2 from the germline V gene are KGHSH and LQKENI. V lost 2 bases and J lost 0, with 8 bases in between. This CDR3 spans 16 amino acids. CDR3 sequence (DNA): TGTGCCAGCTCACCAGGGTTCCCCTCTGGGGCCAACGTCCTGACTTTC. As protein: CASSPGFPSGANVLTF.

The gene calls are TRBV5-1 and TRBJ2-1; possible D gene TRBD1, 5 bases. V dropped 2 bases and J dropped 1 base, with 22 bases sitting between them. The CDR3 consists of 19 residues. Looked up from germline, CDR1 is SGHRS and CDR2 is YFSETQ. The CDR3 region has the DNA TGCGCCAGCAGCTTCCCTCCTTTCAGTGGGGCCGGGTCCTACAATGAGCAGTTCTTC. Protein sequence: CASSFPPFSGAGSYNEQFF.

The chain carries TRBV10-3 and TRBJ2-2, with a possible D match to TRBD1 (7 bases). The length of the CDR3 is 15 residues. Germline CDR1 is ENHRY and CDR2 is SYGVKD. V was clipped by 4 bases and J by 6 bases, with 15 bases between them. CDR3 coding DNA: TGTGCCATCAGTGGGGGGAGGACAGGCGCCGGGGAGCTGTTTTTT. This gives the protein CAISGGRTGAGELFF.

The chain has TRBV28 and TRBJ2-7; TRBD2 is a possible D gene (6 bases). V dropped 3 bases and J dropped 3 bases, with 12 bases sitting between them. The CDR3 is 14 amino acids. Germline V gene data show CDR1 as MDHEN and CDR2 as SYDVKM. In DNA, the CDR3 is TGTGCCAGCAGTTTGACGGGAGAGATCTACGAGCAGTACTTC. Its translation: CASSLTGEIYEQYF. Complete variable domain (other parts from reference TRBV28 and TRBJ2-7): DVKVTQSSRYLVKRTGEKVFLECVQDMDHENMFWYRQDPGLGLRLIYFSYDVKMKEKGDIPEGYSVSREKKERFSLILESASTNQTSMYLCASSLTGEIYEQYFGPGTRLTVT.

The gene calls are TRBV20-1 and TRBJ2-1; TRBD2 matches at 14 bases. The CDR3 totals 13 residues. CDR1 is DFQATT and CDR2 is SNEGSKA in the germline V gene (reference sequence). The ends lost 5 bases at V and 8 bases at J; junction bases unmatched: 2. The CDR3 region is CSAGLAGGYEQFF. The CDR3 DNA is TGCAGTGCTGGACTAGCGGGAGGATATGAGCAGTTCTTC.

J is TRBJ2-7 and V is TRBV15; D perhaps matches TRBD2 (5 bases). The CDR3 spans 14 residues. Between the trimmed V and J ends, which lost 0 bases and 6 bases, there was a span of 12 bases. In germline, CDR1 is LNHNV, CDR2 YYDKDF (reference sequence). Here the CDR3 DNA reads TGTGCCACCAGCAGAGAACACGACGCGGGCGAGCAGTACTTC. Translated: CATSREHDAGEQYF.

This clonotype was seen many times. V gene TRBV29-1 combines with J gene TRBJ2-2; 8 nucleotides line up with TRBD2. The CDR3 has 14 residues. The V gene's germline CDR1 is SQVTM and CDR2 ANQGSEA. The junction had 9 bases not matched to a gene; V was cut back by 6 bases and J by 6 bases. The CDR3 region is CSVLAGIAAGELFF. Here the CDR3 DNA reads TGCAGCGTCCTAGCGGGTATTGCCGCCGGGGAGCTGTTTTTT.

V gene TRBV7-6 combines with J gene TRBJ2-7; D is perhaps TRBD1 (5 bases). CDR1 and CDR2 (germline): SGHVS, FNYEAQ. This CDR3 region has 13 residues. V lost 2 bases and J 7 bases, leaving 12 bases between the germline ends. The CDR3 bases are TGTGCCAGCAGCTTAAGCCCGACAGTTGAGCAGTACTTC. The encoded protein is CASSLSPTVEQYF.

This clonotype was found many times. CDR3 sequence reads: CASSEATYEQYF. CDR3 bases: TGTGCCAGCAGTGAAGCGACTTACGAGCAGTACTTC. The chain is built from TRBV2 and TRBJ2-7; D gene ambiguous. The germline V gene encodes CDR1 SNHLY and CDR2 FYNNEI. This CDR3 region has 12 residues. V was cut by 0 bases and J by 4 bases, with 4 bases left in between. The full variable domain, with the rest looked up from reference TRBV2 and TRBJ2-7, is EPEVTQTPSHQVTQMGQEVILRCVPISNHLYFYWYRQILGQKVEFLVSFYNNEISEKSEIFDDQFSVERPDGSNFTLKIRSTKLEDSAMYFCASSEATYEQYFGPGTRLTVT.

Written as DNA, the CDR3 is TGCAGTGCTAGAGATGTGCGGGACCCCCAAGAGACCCAGTACTTC. Translation gives CSARDVRDPQETQYF. The chain couples TRBV20-1 to TRBJ2-5, with D perhaps matching TRBD2 (6 bases). V lost 0 bases, J lost 1 base, and 12 bases lay in between. From germline, CDR1 is DFQATT and CDR2 SNEGSKA (reference sequence). This CDR3 is built from 15 residues.

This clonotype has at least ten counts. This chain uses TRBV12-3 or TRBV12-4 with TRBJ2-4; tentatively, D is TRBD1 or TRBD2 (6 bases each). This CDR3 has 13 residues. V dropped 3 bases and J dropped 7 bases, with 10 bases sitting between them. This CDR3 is CASSFQGRNIQYF. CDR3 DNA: TGTGCCAGCAGTTTTCAGGGGAGGAACATTCAGTACTTC.

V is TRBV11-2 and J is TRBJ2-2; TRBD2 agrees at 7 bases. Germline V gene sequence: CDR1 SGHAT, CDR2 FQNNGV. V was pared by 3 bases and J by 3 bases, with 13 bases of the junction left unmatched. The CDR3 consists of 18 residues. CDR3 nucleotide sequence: TGTGCCAGCAGCTTTGGACCCGGCGGGAGATTTGACACCGGGGAGCTGTTTTTT. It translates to CASSFGPGGRFDTGELFF.

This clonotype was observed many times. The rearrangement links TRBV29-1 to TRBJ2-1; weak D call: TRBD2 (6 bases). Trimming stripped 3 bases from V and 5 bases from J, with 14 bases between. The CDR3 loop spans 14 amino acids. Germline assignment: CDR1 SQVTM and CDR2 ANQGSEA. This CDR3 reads CSVDGRTVHNEQFF. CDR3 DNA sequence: TGCAGCGTTGATGGGAGGACCGTCCACAATGAGCAGTTCTTC.

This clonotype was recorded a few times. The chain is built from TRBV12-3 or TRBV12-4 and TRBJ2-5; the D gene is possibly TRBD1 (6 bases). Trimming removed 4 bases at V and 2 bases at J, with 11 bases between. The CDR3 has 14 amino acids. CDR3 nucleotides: TGTGCCAGCAGTTCTTACGACAGGCAAGAGACCCAGTACTTC. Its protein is CASSSYDRQETQYF.

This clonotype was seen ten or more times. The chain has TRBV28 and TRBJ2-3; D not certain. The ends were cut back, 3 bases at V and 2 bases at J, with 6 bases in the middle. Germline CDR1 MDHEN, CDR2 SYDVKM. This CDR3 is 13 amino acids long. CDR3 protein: CASSLSYTDTQYF. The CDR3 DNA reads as TGTGCCAGCAGTTTGTCATACACAGATACGCAGTATTTT.

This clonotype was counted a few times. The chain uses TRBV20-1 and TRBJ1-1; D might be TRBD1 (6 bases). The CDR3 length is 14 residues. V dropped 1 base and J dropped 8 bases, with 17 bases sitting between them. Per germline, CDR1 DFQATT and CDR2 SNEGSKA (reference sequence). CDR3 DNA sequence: TGCAGTGCTAGAGGCCCGGGGGGGCTAAGGGAAGCTTTCTTT. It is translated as CSARGPGGLREAFF.

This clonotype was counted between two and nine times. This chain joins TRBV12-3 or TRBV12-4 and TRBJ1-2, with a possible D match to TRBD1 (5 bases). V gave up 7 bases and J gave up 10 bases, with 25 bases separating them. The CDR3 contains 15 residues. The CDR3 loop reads CASTLFAVQDKAYTF. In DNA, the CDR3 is TGTGCCAGCACCCTTTTTGCCGTCCAGGACAAAGCCTACACCTTC.

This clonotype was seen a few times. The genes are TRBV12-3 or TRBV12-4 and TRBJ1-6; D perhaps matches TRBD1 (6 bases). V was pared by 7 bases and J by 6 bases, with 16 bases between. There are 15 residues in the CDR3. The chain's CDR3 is CASISEGGGNSPLHF. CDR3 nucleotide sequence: TGTGCCAGCATAAGCGAAGGGGGAGGTAATTCACCCCTCCACTTT.

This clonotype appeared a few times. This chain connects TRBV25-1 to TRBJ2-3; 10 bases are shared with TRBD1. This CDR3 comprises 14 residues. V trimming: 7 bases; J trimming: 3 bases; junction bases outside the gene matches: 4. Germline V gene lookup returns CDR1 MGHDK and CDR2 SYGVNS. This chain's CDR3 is CASNGQGVTDTQYF. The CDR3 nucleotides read TGTGCCAGCAATGGACAGGGGGTTACAGATACGCAGTATTTT.

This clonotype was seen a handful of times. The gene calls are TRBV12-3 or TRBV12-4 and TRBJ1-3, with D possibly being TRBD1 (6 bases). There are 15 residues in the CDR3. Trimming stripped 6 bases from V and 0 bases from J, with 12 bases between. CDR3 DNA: TGTGCCAGCAGCCAGGACAGCCGCTCTGGAAACACCATATATTTT. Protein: CASSQDSRSGNTIYF.

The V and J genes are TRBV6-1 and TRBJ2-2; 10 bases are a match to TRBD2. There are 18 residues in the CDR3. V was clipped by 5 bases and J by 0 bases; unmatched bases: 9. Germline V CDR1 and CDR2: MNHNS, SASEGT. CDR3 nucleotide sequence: TGTGCCAGCAGTCCATCTAGCGGGGGAATCTCGAACACCGGGGAGCTGTTTTTT. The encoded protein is CASSPSSGGISNTGELFF.

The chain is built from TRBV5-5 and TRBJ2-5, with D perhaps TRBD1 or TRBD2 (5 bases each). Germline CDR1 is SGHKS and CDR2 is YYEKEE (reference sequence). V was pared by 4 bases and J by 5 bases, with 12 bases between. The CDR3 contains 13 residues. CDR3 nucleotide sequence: TGTGCCAGCAGCCCGTCGGGGCTTGAGACCCAGTACTTC. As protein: CASSPSGLETQYF.

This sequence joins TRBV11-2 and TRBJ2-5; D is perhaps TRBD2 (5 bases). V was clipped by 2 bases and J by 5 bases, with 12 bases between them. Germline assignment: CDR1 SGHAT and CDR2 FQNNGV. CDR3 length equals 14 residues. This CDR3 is CASSLIPGGETQYF. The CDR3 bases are TGTGCCAGCAGCTTAATACCAGGCGGGGAGACCCAGTACTTC.